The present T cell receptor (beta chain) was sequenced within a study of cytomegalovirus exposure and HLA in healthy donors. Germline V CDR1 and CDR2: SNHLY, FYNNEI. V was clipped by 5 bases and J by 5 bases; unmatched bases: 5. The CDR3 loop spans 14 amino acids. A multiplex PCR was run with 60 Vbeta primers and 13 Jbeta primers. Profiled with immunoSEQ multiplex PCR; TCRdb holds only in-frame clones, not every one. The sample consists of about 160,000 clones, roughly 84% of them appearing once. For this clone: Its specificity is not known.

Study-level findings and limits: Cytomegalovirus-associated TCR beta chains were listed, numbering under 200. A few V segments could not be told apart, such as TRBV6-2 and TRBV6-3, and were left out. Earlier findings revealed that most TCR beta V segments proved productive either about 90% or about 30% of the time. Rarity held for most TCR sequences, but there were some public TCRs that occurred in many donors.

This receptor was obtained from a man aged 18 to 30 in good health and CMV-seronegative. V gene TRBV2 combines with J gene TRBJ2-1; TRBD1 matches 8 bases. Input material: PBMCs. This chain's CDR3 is CASSNDRGDNEQFF. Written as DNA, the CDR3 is TGTGCCAGCAGTAACGACAGGGGCGACAATGAGCAGTTCTTC. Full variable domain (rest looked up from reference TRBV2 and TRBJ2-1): EPEVTQTPSHQVTQMGQEVILRCVPISNHLYFYWYRQILGQKVEFLVSFYNNEISEKSEIFDDQFSVERPDGSNFTLKIRSTKLEDSAMYFCASSNDRGDNEQFFGPGTRLTVL.